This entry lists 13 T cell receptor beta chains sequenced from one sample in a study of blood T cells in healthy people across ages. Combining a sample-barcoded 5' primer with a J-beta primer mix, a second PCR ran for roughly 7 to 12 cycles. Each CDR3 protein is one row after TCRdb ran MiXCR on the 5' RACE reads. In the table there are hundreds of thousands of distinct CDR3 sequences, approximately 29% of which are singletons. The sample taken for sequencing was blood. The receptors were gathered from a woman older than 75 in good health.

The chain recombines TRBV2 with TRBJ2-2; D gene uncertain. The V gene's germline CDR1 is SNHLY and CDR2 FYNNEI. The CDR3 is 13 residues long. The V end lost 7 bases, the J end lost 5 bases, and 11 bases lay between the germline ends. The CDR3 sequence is CASTISRTGELFF. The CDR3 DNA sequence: TGTGCCAGCACTATTAGCCGAACCGGGGAGCTGTTTTTT.

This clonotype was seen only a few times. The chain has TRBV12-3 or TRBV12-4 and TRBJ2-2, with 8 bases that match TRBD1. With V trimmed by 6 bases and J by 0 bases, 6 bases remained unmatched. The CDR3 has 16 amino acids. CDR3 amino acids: CASSRQGRPNTGELFF. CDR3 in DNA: TGTGCCAGCAGCAGACAGGGGCGCCCGAACACCGGGGAGCTGTTTTTT.

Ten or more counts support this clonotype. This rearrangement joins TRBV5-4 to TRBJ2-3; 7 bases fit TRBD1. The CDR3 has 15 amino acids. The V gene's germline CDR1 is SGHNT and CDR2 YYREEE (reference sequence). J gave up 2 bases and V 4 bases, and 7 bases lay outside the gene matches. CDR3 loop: CASSVGQVFTDTQYF. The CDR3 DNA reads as TGTGCCAGCAGCGTCGGACAGGTGTTCACAGATACGCAGTATTTT.

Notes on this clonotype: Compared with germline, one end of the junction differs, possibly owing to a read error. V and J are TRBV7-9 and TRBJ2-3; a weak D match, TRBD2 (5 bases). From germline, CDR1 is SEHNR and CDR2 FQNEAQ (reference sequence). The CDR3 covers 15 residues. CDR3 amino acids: CASSPDQTGYYEQYF. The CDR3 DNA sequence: TGTGCCAGCAGTCCCGACCAAACGGGGTACTACGAGCAGTATTTC. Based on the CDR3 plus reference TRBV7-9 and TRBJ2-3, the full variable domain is DTGVSQNPRHKITKRGQNVTFRCDPISEHNRLYWYRQTLGQGPEFLTYFQNEAQLEKSRLLSDRFSAERPKGSFSTLEIQRTEQGDSAMYLCASSPDQTGYYEQYFGPGTRLTVL.

In DNA, the CDR3 is TGTGCCTGGAGTGTCGGTGGGCCGAGCAATGAGCAGTACTTC. It encodes CAWSVGGPSNEQYF. The rearrangement links TRBV30 to TRBJ2-5; D unresolved. Per the germline V gene, CDR1 is GTSNPN and CDR2 is SVGIG (reference sequence). The V end was cut by 0 bases, the J end by 11 bases, with 19 bases between. This CDR3 spans 14 amino acids.

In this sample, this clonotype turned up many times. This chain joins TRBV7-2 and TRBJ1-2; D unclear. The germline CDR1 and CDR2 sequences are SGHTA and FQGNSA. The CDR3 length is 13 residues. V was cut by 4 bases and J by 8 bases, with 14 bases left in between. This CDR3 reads CASSSLPGTGYTF. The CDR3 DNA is TGTGCCAGCAGCTCACTCCCAGGCACAGGCTACACCTTC.

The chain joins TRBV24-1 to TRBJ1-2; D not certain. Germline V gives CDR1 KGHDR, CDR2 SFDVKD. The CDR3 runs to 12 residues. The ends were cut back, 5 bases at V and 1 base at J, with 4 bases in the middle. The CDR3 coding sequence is TGTGCCACCAGTGGTGGTAACTATGGCTACACCTTC. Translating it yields CATSGGNYGYTF.

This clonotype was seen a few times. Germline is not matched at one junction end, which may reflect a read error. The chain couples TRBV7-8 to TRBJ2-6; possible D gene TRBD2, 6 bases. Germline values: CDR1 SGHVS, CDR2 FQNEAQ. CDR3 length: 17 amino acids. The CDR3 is CASSRGLGPSGANVRTF. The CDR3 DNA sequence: TGTGCCAGCAGCCGGGGGTTAGGGCCCTCTGGGGCCAACGTCCGGACTTTC.

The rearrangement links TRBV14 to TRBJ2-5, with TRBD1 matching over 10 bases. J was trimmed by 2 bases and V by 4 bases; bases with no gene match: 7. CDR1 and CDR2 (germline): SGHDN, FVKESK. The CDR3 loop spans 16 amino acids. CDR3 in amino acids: CASSRGTGVSQETQYF. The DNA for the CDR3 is TGTGCCAGCAGCCGAGGGACAGGGGTATCTCAAGAGACCCAGTACTTC. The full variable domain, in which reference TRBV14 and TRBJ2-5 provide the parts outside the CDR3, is EAGVTQFPSHSVIEKGQTVTLRCDPISGHDNLYWYRRVMGKEIKFLLHFVKESKQDESGMPNNRFLAERTGGTYSTLKVQPAELEDSGVYFCASSRGTGVSQETQYFGPGTRLLVL.

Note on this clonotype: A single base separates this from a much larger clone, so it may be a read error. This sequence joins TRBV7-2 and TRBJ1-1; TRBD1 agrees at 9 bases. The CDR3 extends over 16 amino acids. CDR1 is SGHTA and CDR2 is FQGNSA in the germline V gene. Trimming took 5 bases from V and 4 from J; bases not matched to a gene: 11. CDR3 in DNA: TGTGCCAGCAGCCCCGGCGGGACAGGGTATTCCACTGAAGCTTTCTTT. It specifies CASSPGGTGYSTEAFF.

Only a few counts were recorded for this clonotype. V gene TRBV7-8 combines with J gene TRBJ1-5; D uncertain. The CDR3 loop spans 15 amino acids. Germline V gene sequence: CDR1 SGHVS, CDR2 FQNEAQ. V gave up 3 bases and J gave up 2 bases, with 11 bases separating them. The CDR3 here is CASSFFRSRNQPQHF. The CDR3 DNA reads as TGTGCCAGCAGCTTCTTCCGCTCGCGCAATCAGCCCCAGCATTTT.

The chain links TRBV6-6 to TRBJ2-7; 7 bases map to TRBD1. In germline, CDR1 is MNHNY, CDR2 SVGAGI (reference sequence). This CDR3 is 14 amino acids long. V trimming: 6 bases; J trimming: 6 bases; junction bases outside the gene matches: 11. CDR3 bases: TGTGCCAGCAGAATCTCCGAGGGGGCGGGCGAGCAGTACTTC. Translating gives CASRISEGAGEQYF.

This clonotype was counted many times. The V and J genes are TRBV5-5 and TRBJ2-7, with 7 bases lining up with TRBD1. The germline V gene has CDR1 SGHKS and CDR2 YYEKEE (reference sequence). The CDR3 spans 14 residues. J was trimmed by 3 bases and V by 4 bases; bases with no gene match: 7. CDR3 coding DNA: TGTGCCAGCAGCCCCCGCAGGGGGAACTACGAGCAGTACTTC. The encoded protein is CASSPRRGNYEQYF.